Reported below is one T cell receptor beta chain. The antigen is not known. Germline V gene lookup returns CDR1 SGHTA and CDR2 FQGNSA. V gave up 3 bases and J gave up 2 bases; unmatched junction bases: 2. The length of the CDR3 is 15 residues. The sample belongs to a study of Ad26.COV2.S vaccination and SARS-CoV-2 variants. Here immunoSEQ multiplex PCR was the method, and the copy in TCRdb shows in-frame clones only, minus some. The table shows under 150,000 clones, with 86% occurring only once. Study outcomes and limitations: Substantial breadth was reportedly displayed by spike-specific CD8+ and CD4+ T cell responses after vaccination. In TCR breadth and depth analyses, total T cell responses may have been underestimated. Vaccine and placebo recipients had comparable breadth of non-spike TCRs.

This material consisted of peripheral blood, taken after recovery from COVID-19. The sequence was collected from a human donor who had recovered from COVID-19. The chain combines TRBV7-2 with TRBJ2-3; 10 nucleotides align to TRBD2. CDR3 sequence (DNA): TGTGCCAGCAGCTTGACTAGCGGGTACACAGATACGCAGTATTTT. This gives the protein CASSLTSGYTDTQYF.